This TCR beta chain was found in a study of blood T cell repertoires in COVID-19. Germline loops: CDR1 MDHEN, CDR2 SYDVKM. The CDR3 is 14 amino acids. With V trimmed by 7 bases and J by 5 bases, 7 bases remained unmatched. Using immunoSEQ multiplex PCR, the repertoire was profiled, and TCRdb retains in-frame clones only, with some absent. The sample carries roughly 35,000 clones, over 80% recorded once. This chain links TRBV28 with TRBJ1-1; 10 bases are a match to TRBD1. This receptor was taken from a man between 60 and 75 years old with active COVID-19. Sequencing input: peripheral blood. The CDR3: CASTSGQGGTEAFF. CDR3 DNA: TGTGCCAGCACCTCAGGACAGGGGGGAACTGAAGCTTTCTTT.